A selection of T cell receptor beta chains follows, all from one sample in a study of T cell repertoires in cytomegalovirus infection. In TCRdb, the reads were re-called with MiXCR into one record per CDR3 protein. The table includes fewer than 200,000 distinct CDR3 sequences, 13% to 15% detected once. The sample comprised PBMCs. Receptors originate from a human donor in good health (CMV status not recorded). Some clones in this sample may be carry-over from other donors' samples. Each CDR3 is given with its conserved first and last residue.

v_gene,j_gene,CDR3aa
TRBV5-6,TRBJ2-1,CASSLPSGVVGQFF
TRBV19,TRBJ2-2,CASSGTAGELFF
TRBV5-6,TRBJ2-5,CASSLEASGSLKTQYF
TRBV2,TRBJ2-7,CASSQDSGTYEQYF
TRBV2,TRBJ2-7,CASSWGKGYEQYF
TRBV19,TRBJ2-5,CASSIQGAETQYF
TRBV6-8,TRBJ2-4,CASSYGTSGIIAKNIQYF
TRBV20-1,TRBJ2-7,CSVPSGGAYEQYF
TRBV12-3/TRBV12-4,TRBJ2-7,CASSPRGGGQEQYF
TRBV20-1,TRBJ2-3,CSAEPGLDTQYF
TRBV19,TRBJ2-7,CASSISTGGEQYF
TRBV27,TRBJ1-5,CASSRRVNQPQHF
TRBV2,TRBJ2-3,CARLAGADTQYF
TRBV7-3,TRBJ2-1,CASSWGGSALNEQFF
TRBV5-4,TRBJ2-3,CASADLSTDTQYF
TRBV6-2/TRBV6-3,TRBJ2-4,CASRSGTTTSGYF
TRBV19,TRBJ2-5,CASSIGARHLETQYF
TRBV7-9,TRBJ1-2,CASSTGTGDGYTF
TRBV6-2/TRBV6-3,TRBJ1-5,CASEDRASNQPQHF
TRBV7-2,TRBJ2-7,CASSLERGGPYEQYF
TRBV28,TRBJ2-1,CASSSDLLAGVNNEQFF
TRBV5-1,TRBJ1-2,CASRSEGINYGYTF
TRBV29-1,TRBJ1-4,CSVWGQGGEKLFF
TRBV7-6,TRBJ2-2,CASSPLAGELTGELFF
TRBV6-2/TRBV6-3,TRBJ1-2,CASSYYGNNYGYTF
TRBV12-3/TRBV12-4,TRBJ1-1,CASSLVGGAGTEAFF
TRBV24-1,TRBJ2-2,CATSDLGQGAAGELFF
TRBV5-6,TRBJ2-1,CASSTPGYNEQFF
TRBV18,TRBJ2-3,CASAETGARADTQYF
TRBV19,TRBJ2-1,CASSMDRGAQFF
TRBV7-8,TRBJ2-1,CASSQTGVGYVNEQFF
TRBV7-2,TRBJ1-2,CASSTLTGSYGYTF
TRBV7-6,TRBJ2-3,CASSFPLAGGYTDTQYF
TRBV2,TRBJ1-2,CASSVGQAGAYGYTF
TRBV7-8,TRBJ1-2,CASSSTNGGGQLYGYTF
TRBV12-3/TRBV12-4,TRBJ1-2,CASSLAGRYTF
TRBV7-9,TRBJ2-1,CASSHVRHSTVLHNEQFF
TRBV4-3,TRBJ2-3,CASSQDPSRGTTDTQYF
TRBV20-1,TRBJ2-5,CTPSGRAQETQYF
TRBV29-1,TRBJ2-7,CSVRTGGPYEQYF
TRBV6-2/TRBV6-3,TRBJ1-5,CASSYSTREPQHF
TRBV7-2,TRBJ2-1,CASSLALAGAFNEQFF
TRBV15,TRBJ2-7,CATSRDLRVTYEQYF
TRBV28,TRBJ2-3,CASSPTSGRVYF
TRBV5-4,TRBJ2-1,CASSLRLAGVYNEQFF
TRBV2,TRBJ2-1,CATIGTSGSRGEQFF
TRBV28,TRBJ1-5,CASSLRVSGNQPQHF
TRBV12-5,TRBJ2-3,CASGSDLLGQDTQYF
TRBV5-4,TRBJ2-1,CASRPTGINEQFF
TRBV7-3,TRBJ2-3,CASSLLASGPSTDTQYF
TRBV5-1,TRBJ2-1,CASSLAGAGDEQFF
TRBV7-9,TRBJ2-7,CASSRLGGLVEQYF
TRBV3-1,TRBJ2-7,CASSHTGEQYF
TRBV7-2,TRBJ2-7,CASSLVPSGGTYEQYF